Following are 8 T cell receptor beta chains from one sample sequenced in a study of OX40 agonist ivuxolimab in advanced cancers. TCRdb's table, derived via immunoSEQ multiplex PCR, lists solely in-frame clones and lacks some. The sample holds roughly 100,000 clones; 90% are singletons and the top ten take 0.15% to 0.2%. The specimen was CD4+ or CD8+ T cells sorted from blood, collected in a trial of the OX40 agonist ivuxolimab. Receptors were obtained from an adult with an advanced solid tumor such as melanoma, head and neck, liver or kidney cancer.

The CDR3 nucleotides read TGTGCCAGCAGTGACAACCTTGGGAACACTGAAGCTTTCTTT. Translating it yields CASSDNLGNTEAFF. The gene calls are TRBV6-6 and TRBJ1-1; no firm D call. The V gene lost 5 bases and the J gene lost 1 base, with 11 bases spanning the gap. This CDR3 has 14 amino acids. Germline values: CDR1 MNHNY, CDR2 SVGAGI (reference sequence).

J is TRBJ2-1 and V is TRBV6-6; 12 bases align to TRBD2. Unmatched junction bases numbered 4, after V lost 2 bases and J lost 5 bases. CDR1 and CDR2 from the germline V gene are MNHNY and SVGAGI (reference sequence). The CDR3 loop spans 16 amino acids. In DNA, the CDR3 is TGTGCCAGCAGTTACCCTAGCGGGAGGGCCCACAATGAGCAGTTCTTC. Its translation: CASSYPSGRAHNEQFF.

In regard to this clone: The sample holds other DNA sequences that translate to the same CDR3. The CDR3 sequence: CASSLDRGRETQYF. CDR3 DNA: TGTGCCAGCAGCTTAGACCGGGGAAGAGAGACCCAGTACTTC. V usage is TRBV7-2 and J usage is TRBJ2-5; a possible D gene is TRBD2 (5 bases). The V and J ends lost 1 base and 4 bases respectively, with 10 bases between them. This CDR3 is 14 amino acids long. The V gene's germline CDR1 is SGHTA and CDR2 FQGNSA.

The CDR3 DNA sequence: TGCAGCGTCGGAGCAGGGAGGAATGAGCAGTTCTTC. Translation: CSVGAGRNEQFF. J is TRBJ2-1 and V is TRBV29-1; D is perhaps TRBD2 (6 bases). The V gene lost 6 bases and the J gene lost 7 bases, with 13 bases spanning the gap. Germline V lookup: CDR1 SQVTM, CDR2 ANQGSEA. There are 12 residues in the CDR3.

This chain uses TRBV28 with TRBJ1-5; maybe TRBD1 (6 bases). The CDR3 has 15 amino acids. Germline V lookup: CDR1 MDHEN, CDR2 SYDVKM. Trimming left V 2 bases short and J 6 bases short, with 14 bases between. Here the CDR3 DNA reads TGTGCCAGCAGTTTACCGGCCGGGGGCGGTCAGCCCCAGCATTTT. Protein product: CASSLPAGGGQPQHF.

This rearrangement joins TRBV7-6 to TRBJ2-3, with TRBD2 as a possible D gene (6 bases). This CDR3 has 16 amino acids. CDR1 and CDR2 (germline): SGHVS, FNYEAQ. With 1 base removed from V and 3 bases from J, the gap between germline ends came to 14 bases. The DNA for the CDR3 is TGTGCCAGCAGCTTAGGCGTGACTAGTATGACAGATACGCAGTATTTT. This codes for CASSLGVTSMTDTQYF.

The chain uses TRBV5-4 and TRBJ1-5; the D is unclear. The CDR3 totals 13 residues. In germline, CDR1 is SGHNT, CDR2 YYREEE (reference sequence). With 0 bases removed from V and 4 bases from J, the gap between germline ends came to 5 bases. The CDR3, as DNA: TGTGCCAGCAGCTTGGACGGAAATCAGCCCCAGCATTTT. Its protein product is CASSLDGNQPQHF.

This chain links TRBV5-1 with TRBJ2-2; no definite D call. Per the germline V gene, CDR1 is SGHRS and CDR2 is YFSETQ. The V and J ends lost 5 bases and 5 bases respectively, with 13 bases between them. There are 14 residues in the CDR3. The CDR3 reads CASSYTAGTGELFF. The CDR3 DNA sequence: TGCGCCAGCAGTTATACTGCAGGAACCGGGGAGCTGTTTTTT.